The clone carrying this T cell receptor (beta chain) was detected a few times. Its antigen is still unknown. One entry per CDR3 protein, called by TCRdb with MiXCR from the reads. The table shows fewer than 650,000 distinct CDR3 sequences, with 40% occurring only once. The V and J ends lost 3 bases and 0 bases respectively, with 16 bases between them. The CDR3 has 16 amino acids. From germline, CDR1 is SGHRS and CDR2 YFSETQ. The sample is drawn from a study of T cell repertoires in cytomegalovirus infection. Study information: HLA-B-restricted CMV epitopes that are well studied were used alongside recently identified HLA-C-restricted ones. CMV infection and matching HLA type were both indicated by public TCR beta signatures. Overall study findings and caveats: Cumulated frequencies of public TCR beta families served to identify carriers of CMV plus the relevant HLA. HLA-C-restricted CMV-specific TCR beta clonotypes prevailed in the ex vivo response.

The V gene is TRBV5-1, the J gene TRBJ2-7; D may be TRBD1 or TRBD2 (5 bases each). The clonotype was recovered from a human donor in good health (CMV status not recorded). Some clones in this sample may be carry-over from other donors' samples. Sequences were derived from cultured PBMCs, sampled from culture after CMV antigen stimulation. DNA for the CDR3: TGCGCCAGCAGCTGGATCCGGGACGGAAGCTCCTACGAGCAGTACTTC. Residues: CASSWIRDGSSYEQYF.